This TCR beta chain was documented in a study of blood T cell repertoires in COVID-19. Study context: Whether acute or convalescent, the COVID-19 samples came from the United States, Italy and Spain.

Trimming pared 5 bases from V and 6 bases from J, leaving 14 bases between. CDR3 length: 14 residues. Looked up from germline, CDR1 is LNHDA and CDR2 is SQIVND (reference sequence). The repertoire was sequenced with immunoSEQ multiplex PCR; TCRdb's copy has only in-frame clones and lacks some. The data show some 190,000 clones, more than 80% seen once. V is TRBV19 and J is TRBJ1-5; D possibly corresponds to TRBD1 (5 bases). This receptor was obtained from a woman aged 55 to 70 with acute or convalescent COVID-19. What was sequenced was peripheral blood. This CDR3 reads CASSPREGIQPQHF. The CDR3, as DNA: TGTGCCAGTAGTCCGAGGGAGGGGATTCAGCCCCAGCATTTT. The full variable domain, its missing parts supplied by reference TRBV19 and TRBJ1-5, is DGGITQSPKYLFRKEGQNVTLSCEQNLNHDAMYWYRQDPGQGLRLIYYSQIVNDFQKGDIAEGYSVSREKKESFPLTVTSAQKNPTAFYLCASSPREGIQPQHFGDGTRLSIL.